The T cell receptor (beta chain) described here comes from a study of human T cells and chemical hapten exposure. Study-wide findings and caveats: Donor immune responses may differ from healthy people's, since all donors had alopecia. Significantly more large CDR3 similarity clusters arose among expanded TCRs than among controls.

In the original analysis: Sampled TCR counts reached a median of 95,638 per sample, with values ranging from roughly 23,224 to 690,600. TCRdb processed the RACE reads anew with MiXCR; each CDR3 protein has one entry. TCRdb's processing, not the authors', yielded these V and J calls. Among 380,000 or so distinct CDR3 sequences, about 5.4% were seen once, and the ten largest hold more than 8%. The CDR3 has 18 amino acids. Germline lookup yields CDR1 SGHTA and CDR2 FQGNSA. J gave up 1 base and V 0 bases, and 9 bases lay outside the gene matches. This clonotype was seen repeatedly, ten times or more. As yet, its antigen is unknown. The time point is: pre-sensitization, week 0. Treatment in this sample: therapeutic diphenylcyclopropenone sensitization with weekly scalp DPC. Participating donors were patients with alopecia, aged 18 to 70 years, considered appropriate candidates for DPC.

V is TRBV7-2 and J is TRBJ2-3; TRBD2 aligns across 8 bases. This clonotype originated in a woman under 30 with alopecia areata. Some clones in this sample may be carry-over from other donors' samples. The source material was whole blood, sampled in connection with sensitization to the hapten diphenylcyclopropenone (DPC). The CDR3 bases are TGTGCCAGCAGCTTAGCCACCCCACTAGCGGCCGGCACAGATACGCAGTATTTT. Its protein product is CASSLATPLAAGTDTQYF.